This paragraph reports one T cell receptor (beta chain). This CDR3 region has 15 residues. V lost 4 bases, J lost 3 bases, and 16 bases lay in between. Germline V gene data show CDR1 as SNHLY and CDR2 as FYNNEI. How the authors handled the data: Reference gene primer amplification in the assay estimated nucleated cell counts. The table came from immunoSEQ multiplex PCR; TCRdb's copy has only in-frame clones and leaves some out. Clone size and V and J calls were adopted from that table, with D and trimming inferred from the DNA. The sample lists more than 95,000 clones, approximately 85% seen once, with roughly 5.4% in the top ten. This entry comes from a study of blood T cell repertoires in COVID-19. On the study more broadly: COVID-19 samples collected from the United States, Italy and Spain covered acute and convalescent phases. In each case, the material was cDNA or gDNA derived from T cells, B-cell-depleted T cells, or PBMCs.

V and J are TRBV2 and TRBJ2-7; maybe TRBD2 (5 bases). The origin of this receptor is a human donor in a cohort sampled during active COVID-19. Material: peripheral blood. The CDR3 DNA reads TGTGCCAGCAGTGCCAATAGCGAGCAATTCTACGAGCAGTACTTC. This encodes CASSANSEQFYEQYF. The full variable domain, completed using reference TRBV2 and TRBJ2-7, is EPEVTQTPSHQVTQMGQEVILRCVPISNHLYFYWYRQILGQKVEFLVSFYNNEISEKSEIFDDQFSVERPDGSNFTLKIRSTKLEDSAMYFCASSANSEQFYEQYFGPGTRLTVT.